Only a few counts were recorded for the clone carrying this TCR beta chain. Its antigen remains unknown. The sample, around 10 milliliters of peripheral blood, was drawn from each donor. These data are taken from a study of blood T cells in healthy people across ages. Findings and caveats of the study: What prevented conclusive comparison of naive and antigen-experienced cells was that PBMCs were unsorted. Those diversity estimates obtained from one million T cells were thought to be underestimates. Naive T cell percentage showed a strong correlation with the diversity of TCR beta.

Germline CDR1 and CDR2: SQVTM and ANQGSEA. After removal of 6 bases from V and 2 bases from J, the junction contained 10 bases not matched to a gene. The CDR3 has 15 amino acids. For the second PCR, which ran for 7 to 11 cycles, a sample-barcoded 5' primer and a J-beta primer mix were used. TCRdb itself ran the 5' RACE reads through MiXCR, one entry per CDR3 protein. Of roughly 1.9 million distinct CDR3 sequences in the sample, about two fifths were seen once. The chain has TRBV29-1 and TRBJ1-2; 9 bases are a match to TRBD1. The origin of this receptor is a human donor in good health. Sequencing was done on a sample of blood. CDR3 sequence: CSVLKQGARNYGYTF. In DNA, the CDR3 is TGCAGCGTCCTAAAACAGGGGGCGCGGAACTATGGCTACACCTTC.